These T cell receptor beta chains were read from a single sample in a study of human thymus T cells. The table came from immunoSEQ multiplex PCR; TCRdb's copy has only in-frame clones and leaves some out. The sample carries roughly 54,000 clones, approximately 95% recorded once. Sequencing was done on a sample of blood. These receptors originate from a boy under three years old with a congenital heart defect but otherwise immunologically healthy. The CDR3 runs from the conserved cysteine through the conserved F or W. The D gene is left open where the match is weak. A clone size is listed for some rows: how often the clone was seen (once, few, many), or a class if it is expanded.

clone_size: .; j_call: TRBJ2-6; v_call: TRBV6-5; d_call: .; cdr3_nt: TGTGCCAGCTTTTCGCTGTTCTCTGGGGCCAACGTCCTGACTTTC; cdr3_aa: CASFSLFSGANVLTF
clone_size: .; j_call: TRBJ2-3; v_call: TRBV4-1; d_call: TRBD2; cdr3_nt: TGCGCCAGCAGCCAAGATGGCGGGGGTAGCACAGATACGCAGTATTTT; cdr3_aa: CASSQDGGGSTDTQYF
clone_size: once; j_call: TRBJ1-1; v_call: TRBV5-5; d_call: TRBD1; cdr3_nt: TGTGCCAGCAAATCTGCTGTTACAGGGGGTCGGAGCTACACTGAAGCTTTCTTT; cdr3_aa: CASKSAVTGGRSYTEAFF
clone_size: .; j_call: TRBJ2-1; v_call: TRBV27; d_call: TRBD2; cdr3_nt: TGTGCCAGCAGTTTATGGGCACTAGCGGGAGAAATCAATGAGCAGTTCTTC; cdr3_aa: CASSLWALAGEINEQFF
clone_size: .; j_call: TRBJ2-2; v_call: TRBV7-7; d_call: .; cdr3_nt: TGTGCCAGCAGCTTAGAGGGCACCGGGGAGCTGTTTTTT; cdr3_aa: CASSLEGTGELFF
clone_size: .; j_call: TRBJ2-5; v_call: TRBV7-2; d_call: .; cdr3_nt: TGTGCCAGCAGCCTCTGGGTGTGGTCGTCAGAGACCCAGTACTTC; cdr3_aa: CASSLWVWSSETQYF
clone_size: .; j_call: TRBJ2-3; v_call: TRBV29-1; d_call: .; cdr3_nt: TGCAGCGTTGAAGACGTTATAGAACTAGGCACAGATACGCAGTATTTT; cdr3_aa: CSVEDVIELGTDTQYF
clone_size: .; j_call: TRBJ2-7; v_call: TRBV19; d_call: TRBD2; cdr3_nt: TGTGCCAGTAGTATACAGGGCGGGAGGGCCCTCTACGAGCAGTACTTC; cdr3_aa: CASSIQGGRALYEQYF
clone_size: .; j_call: TRBJ1-2; v_call: TRBV30; d_call: .; cdr3_nt: TGTGCCTGGAGTCCCGGGAACTATGGCTACACCTTC; cdr3_aa: CAWSPGNYGYTF
clone_size: .; j_call: TRBJ2-5; v_call: TRBV4-1; d_call: TRBD2; cdr3_nt: TGCGCCAGCAGCCAACCAAAGCGGGGGGCACAAGAGACCCAGTACTTC; cdr3_aa: CASSQPKRGAQETQYF
clone_size: .; j_call: TRBJ2-7; v_call: TRBV25-1; d_call: .; cdr3_nt: TGTGCCAGCAGTGATCAAGACAGCCAGTACGAGCAGTACTTC; cdr3_aa: CASSDQDSQYEQYF
clone_size: .; j_call: TRBJ1-3; v_call: TRBV2; d_call: .; cdr3_nt: TGTGCCAGCAGTGAAACCTCTGGAAACACCATATATTTT; cdr3_aa: CASSETSGNTIYF
clone_size: .; j_call: TRBJ2-4; v_call: TRBV19; d_call: TRBD1; cdr3_nt: TGTGCCAGTAGCCGCGACAGGGGGAGTGGAAACATTCAGTACTTC; cdr3_aa: CASSRDRGSGNIQYF
clone_size: .; j_call: TRBJ1-2; v_call: TRBV2; d_call: TRBD1; cdr3_nt: TGTGCCAGCAGTTACGAACCTAGCGGAGGACAGGGGTATGGCTACACCTTC; cdr3_aa: CASSYEPSGGQGYGYTF
clone_size: .; j_call: TRBJ2-7; v_call: TRBV7-9; d_call: .; cdr3_nt: TGTGCCAGCAGCTTAACCTCCTACGAGCAGTACTTC; cdr3_aa: CASSLTSYEQYF
clone_size: once; j_call: TRBJ2-4; v_call: TRBV9; d_call: .; cdr3_nt: TGTGCCAGCAGCGTAGGGACTAACAAAAACATTCAGTACTTC; cdr3_aa: CASSVGTNKNIQYF
clone_size: once; j_call: TRBJ2-5; v_call: TRBV4-2; d_call: .; cdr3_nt: TGTGCCAGCAGCCCTCTGGATGTGGGAGATCAAGAGACCCAGTACTTC; cdr3_aa: CASSPLDVGDQETQYF
clone_size: .; j_call: TRBJ1-2; v_call: TRBV6-5; d_call: TRBD1; cdr3_nt: TGTGCCAGCAGCCCCGACAGGGGCGGCTACACCTTC; cdr3_aa: CASSPDRGGYTF
clone_size: once; j_call: TRBJ1-3; v_call: TRBV18; d_call: TRBD1; cdr3_nt: TGTGCCAGCTCACCACGGGGACAGGGACTCGCTGGAAACACCATATATTTT; cdr3_aa: CASSPRGQGLAGNTIYF
clone_size: .; j_call: TRBJ2-2; v_call: TRBV5-3; d_call: TRBD1; cdr3_nt: TGTGCCAGAAGCGCGGGACAGGGGGCGAACACCGGGGAGCTGTTTTTT; cdr3_aa: CARSAGQGANTGELFF
clone_size: .; j_call: TRBJ2-3; v_call: TRBV4-1; d_call: TRBD2; cdr3_nt: TGCGCCAGCAGCCAAGGACTAGCGGGGGTCCAGAGCACAGATACGCAGTATTTT; cdr3_aa: CASSQGLAGVQSTDTQYF
clone_size: .; j_call: TRBJ2-2; v_call: TRBV7-3; d_call: .; cdr3_nt: TGTGCCAGCAGCTCCAGGGACTCAGGCGGGGAGCTGTTTTTT; cdr3_aa: CASSSRDSGGELFF
clone_size: .; j_call: TRBJ1-4; v_call: TRBV19; d_call: .; cdr3_nt: TGTGCCAGTAGTGGGACAAGGGCAAGTAGTGAAAAACTGTTTTTT; cdr3_aa: CASSGTRASSEKLFF
clone_size: .; j_call: TRBJ2-5; v_call: TRBV6-6; d_call: .; cdr3_nt: TGTGCCAGCAGTTATCGTTCTGTAGGGGAGACCCAGTACTTC; cdr3_aa: CASSYRSVGETQYF
clone_size: .; j_call: TRBJ2-3; v_call: TRBV5-1; d_call: .; cdr3_nt: TGCGCCAGCAGCTCCCTCGACAGGGGAGGGACAGATACGCAGTATTTT; cdr3_aa: CASSSLDRGGTDTQYF
clone_size: .; j_call: TRBJ2-3; v_call: TRBV19; d_call: .; cdr3_nt: TGTGCCAGTAGTATGTCGGGGGCTATAACAGATACGCAGTATTTT; cdr3_aa: CASSMSGAITDTQYF
clone_size: once; j_call: TRBJ2-5; v_call: TRBV23-1; d_call: .; cdr3_nt: TGCGCCAGAAGAGACAGAGGACAAGAGACCCAGTACTTC; cdr3_aa: CARRDRGQETQYF
clone_size: .; j_call: TRBJ2-3; v_call: TRBV18; d_call: TRBD1; cdr3_nt: TGTGCCAGCTCGGGCAGACAGGGAACTAAGGGCACAGATACGCAGTATTTT; cdr3_aa: CASSGRQGTKGTDTQYF
clone_size: .; j_call: TRBJ1-1; v_call: TRBV5-4; d_call: .; cdr3_nt: TGTGCCAGCAGCTTGGTGGGGGACTACACTGAAGCTTTCTTT; cdr3_aa: CASSLVGDYTEAFF
clone_size: .; j_call: TRBJ2-1; v_call: TRBV5-6; d_call: TRBD2; cdr3_nt: TGTGCCAGCAGCTTGGCCGGGACTATCAATGAGCAGTTCTTC; cdr3_aa: CASSLAGTINEQFF
clone_size: once; j_call: TRBJ2-7; v_call: TRBV11-3; d_call: TRBD2; cdr3_nt: TGTGCCAGCAGCTTAGATGGTTCTAAGGGAGGGTACTACGAGCAGTACTTC; cdr3_aa: CASSLDGSKGGYYEQYF
clone_size: .; j_call: TRBJ1-2; v_call: TRBV6-6; d_call: .; cdr3_nt: TGTGCCAGCAGTTACCCCGGAAGGTCCAACTATGGCTACACCTTC; cdr3_aa: CASSYPGRSNYGYTF
clone_size: .; j_call: TRBJ1-4; v_call: TRBV15; d_call: .; cdr3_nt: TGTGCCACCAGCAGAGATCCGGGCTCCTATAATGAAAAACTGTTTTTT; cdr3_aa: CATSRDPGSYNEKLFF
clone_size: once; j_call: TRBJ2-1; v_call: TRBV5-4; d_call: .; cdr3_nt: TGTGCCAGCAGCTTGGACTACAATGAGCAGTTCTTC; cdr3_aa: CASSLDYNEQFF
clone_size: .; j_call: TRBJ1-2; v_call: TRBV5-4; d_call: .; cdr3_nt: TGTGCCAGCAGCTTGCCAAAATGGGGGGCCTATGGCTACACCTTC; cdr3_aa: CASSLPKWGAYGYTF
clone_size: .; j_call: TRBJ2-2; v_call: TRBV30; d_call: .; cdr3_nt: TGTGCCTGTAACAGGATCCGAGGCACCGGGGAGCTGTTTTTT; cdr3_aa: CACNRIRGTGELFF
clone_size: .; j_call: TRBJ1-3; v_call: TRBV7-9; d_call: .; cdr3_nt: TGTGCCAGCAGCTTGGAGGCCACCGCCTCTGGAAACACCATATATTTT; cdr3_aa: CASSLEATASGNTIYF
clone_size: once; j_call: TRBJ2-3; v_call: TRBV13; d_call: .; cdr3_nt: TGTGCCAGCAGCTTGAGGACAGATACGCAGTATTTT; cdr3_aa: CASSLRTDTQYF
clone_size: .; j_call: TRBJ2-1; v_call: TRBV4-1; d_call: TRBD2; cdr3_nt: TGCGCCAGCAGCCAACAGCGGACTAGCGGGACCAATGAGCAGTTCTTC; cdr3_aa: CASSQQRTSGTNEQFF
clone_size: .; j_call: TRBJ2-1; v_call: TRBV7-9; d_call: TRBD2; cdr3_nt: TGTGCCAGCAGCGTTAGCGGGAGGGACCTCTACAATGAGCAGTTCTTC; cdr3_aa: CASSVSGRDLYNEQFF
clone_size: .; j_call: TRBJ2-7; v_call: TRBV18; d_call: TRBD1; cdr3_nt: TGTGCCAGCCCGGGACAGGTCTACGAGCAGTACTTC; cdr3_aa: CASPGQVYEQYF
clone_size: .; j_call: TRBJ2-3; v_call: TRBV29-1; d_call: .; cdr3_nt: TGCAGCGTTGGTCCGGGGAGCACCGCGGATACGCAGTATTTT; cdr3_aa: CSVGPGSTADTQYF